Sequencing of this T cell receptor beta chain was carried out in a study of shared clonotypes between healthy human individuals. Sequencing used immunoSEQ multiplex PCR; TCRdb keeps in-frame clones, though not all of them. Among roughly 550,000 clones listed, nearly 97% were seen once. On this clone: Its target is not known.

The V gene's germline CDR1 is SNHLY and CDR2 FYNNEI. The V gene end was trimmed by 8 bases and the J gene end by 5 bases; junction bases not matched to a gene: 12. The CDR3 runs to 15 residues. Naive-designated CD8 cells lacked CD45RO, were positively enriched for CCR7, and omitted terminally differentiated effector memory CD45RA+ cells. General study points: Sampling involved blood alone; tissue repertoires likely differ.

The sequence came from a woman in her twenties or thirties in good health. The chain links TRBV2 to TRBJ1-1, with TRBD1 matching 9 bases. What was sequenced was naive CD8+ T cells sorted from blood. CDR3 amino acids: CASPVPGQGRTEAFF. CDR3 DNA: TGTGCCAGCCCAGTTCCGGGACAGGGTCGGACTGAAGCTTTCTTT. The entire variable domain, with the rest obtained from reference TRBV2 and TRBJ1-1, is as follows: EPEVTQTPSHQVTQMGQEVILRCVPISNHLYFYWYRQILGQKVEFLVSFYNNEISEKSEIFDDQFSVERPDGSNFTLKIRSTKLEDSAMYFCASPVPGQGRTEAFFGQGTRLTVV.